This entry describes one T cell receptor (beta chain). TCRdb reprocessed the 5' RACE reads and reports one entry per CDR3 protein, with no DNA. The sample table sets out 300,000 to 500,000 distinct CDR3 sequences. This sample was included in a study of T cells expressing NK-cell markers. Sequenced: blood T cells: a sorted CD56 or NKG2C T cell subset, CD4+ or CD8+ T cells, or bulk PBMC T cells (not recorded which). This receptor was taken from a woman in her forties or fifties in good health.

This CDR3 is CASSAGPGLDEQFF. This chain connects TRBV5-1 to TRBJ2-1; TCRdb indicates TRBD2, and absent DNA this call remains unverified. Germline CDR1 is SGHRS and CDR2 is YFSETQ. The CDR3 totals 14 residues.